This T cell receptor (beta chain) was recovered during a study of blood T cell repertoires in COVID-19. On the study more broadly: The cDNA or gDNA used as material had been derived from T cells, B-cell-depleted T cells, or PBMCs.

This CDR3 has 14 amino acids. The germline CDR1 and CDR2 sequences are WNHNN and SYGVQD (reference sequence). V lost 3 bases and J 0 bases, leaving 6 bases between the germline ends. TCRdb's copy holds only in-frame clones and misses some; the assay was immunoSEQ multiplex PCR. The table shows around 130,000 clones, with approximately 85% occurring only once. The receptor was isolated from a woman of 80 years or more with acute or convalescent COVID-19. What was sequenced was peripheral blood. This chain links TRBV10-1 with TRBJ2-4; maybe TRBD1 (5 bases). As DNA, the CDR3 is TGCGCCAGCAGTGACAGGGTAGCCAAAAACATTCAGTACTTC. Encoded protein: CASSDRVAKNIQYF.